This TCR beta chain was documented in a study of regulatory T cells in long-lasting Graves disease. The study's findings and limits: TRBV28 was favored in persistent disease, as were TRBJ1-2 and TRBJ2-5. Possibly, accuracy suffered from the small sample size.

A remark on this clonotype: Its matching antigen is unknown.

The time point was: newly diagnosed GD, antithyroid drugs for less than 3 months. PBMC RNA served as the TCR library source. Through Arm-PCR of CDR3 regions and iRepertoire HTBI primers, TCR beta libraries were built. TCRdb independently ran MiXCR on the multiplex PCR reads; one entry per CDR3 protein. The sample shows under 800,000 distinct CDR3 sequences, 16% of them seen only once. CDR1 is SEHNR and CDR2 is FQNEAQ in the germline V gene (reference sequence). The CDR3 has 16 residues. J lost 3 bases, V lost 5 bases, and 4 bases had no gene match. A further study also used this sample, focusing on T cells in Graves' hyperthyroidism and ophthalmopathy.

The receptor was derived from a woman aged 25 to 39 with Graves disease. V usage is TRBV7-9 and J usage is TRBJ2-1; 13 bases match TRBD2. Sequences were derived from peripheral blood mononuclear cells (PBMCs), sampled at new diagnosis, from a patient treated with antithyroid drugs. CDR3 sequence reads: CASSIGTSGNYNEQFF. In nucleotides, the CDR3 is TGTGCCAGCAGCATCGGGACTAGCGGGAACTACAATGAGCAGTTCTTC.